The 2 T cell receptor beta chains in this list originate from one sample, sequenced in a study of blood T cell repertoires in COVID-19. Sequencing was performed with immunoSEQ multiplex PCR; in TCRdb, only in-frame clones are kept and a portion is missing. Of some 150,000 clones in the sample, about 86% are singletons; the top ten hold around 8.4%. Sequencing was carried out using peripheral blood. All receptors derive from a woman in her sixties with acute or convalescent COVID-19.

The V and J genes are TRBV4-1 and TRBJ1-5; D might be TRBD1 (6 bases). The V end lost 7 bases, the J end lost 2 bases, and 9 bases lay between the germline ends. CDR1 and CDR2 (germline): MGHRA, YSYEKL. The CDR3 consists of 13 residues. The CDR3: CASKGDGNQPQHF. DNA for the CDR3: TGCGCCAGCAAGGGGGATGGCAATCAGCCCCAGCATTTT.

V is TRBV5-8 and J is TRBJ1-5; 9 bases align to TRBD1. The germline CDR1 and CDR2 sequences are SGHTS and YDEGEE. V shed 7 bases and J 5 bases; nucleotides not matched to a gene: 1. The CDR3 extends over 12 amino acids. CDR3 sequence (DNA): TGTGCCAGCGGGGACAGGGATCAGCCCCAGCATTTT. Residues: CASGDRDQPQHF.